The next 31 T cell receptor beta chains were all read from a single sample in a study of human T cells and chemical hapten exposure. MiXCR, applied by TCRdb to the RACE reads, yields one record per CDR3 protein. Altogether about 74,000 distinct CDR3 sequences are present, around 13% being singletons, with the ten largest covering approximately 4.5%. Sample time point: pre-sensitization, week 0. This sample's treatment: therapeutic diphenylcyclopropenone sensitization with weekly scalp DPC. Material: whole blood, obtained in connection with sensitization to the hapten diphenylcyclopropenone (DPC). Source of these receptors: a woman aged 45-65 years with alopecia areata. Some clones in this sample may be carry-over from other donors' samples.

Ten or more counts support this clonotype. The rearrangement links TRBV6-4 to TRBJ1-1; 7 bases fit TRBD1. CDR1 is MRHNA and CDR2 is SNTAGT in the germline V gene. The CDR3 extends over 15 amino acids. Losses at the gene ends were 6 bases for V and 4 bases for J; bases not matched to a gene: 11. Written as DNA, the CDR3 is TGTGCCAGCAGGACGACAGGGAAGGGGAGCACTGAAGCTTTCTTT. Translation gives CASRTTGKGSTEAFF.

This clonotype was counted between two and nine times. The CDR3 DNA reads TGCAGCGTGTGGCGGTCAGGGGGCTACGAGCAGTACTTC. It translates to CSVWRSGGYEQYF. The chain uses TRBV29-1 and TRBJ2-7; 7 bases line up with TRBD1. V trimming: 6 bases; J trimming: 3 bases; junction bases outside the gene matches: 8. The germline V gene encodes CDR1 SQVTM and CDR2 ANQGSEA. The CDR3 is 13 residues long.

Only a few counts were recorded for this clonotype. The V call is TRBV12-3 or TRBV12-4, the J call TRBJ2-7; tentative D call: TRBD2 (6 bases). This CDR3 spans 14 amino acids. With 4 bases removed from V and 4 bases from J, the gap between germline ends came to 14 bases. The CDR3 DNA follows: TGTGCCAGCAGTTCGGGTGCGGGGAGGTACGAGCAGTACTTC. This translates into CASSSGAGRYEQYF.

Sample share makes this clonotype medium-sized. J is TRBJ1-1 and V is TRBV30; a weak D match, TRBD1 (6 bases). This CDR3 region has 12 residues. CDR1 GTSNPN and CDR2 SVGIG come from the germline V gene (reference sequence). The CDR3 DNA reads TGTTCCGGGGGGCTGGATTACACTGAAGCTTTCTTT. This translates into CSGGLDYTEAFF.

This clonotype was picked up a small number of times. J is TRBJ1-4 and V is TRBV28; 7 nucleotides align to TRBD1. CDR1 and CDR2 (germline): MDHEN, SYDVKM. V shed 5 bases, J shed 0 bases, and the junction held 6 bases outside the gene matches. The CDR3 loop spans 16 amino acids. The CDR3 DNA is TGTGCCAGCAGTCCAAGGACAGGCCCAACTAATGAAAAACTGTTTTTT. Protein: CASSPRTGPTNEKLFF.

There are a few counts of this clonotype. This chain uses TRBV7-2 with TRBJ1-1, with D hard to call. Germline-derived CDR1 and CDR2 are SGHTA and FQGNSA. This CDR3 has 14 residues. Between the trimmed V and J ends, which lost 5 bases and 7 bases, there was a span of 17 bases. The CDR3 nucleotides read TGTGCCAGCAGCCCCAAGGCAGGAGACCTTGAAGCTTTCTTT. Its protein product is CASSPKAGDLEAFF.

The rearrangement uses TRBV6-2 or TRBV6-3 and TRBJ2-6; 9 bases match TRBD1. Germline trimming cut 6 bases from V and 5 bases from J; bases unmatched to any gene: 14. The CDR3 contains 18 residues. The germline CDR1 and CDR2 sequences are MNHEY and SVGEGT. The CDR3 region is CASRQTGTGSYWANVLTF. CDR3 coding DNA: TGTGCCAGCAGGCAAACCGGGACAGGGAGTTACTGGGCCAACGTCCTGACTTTC.

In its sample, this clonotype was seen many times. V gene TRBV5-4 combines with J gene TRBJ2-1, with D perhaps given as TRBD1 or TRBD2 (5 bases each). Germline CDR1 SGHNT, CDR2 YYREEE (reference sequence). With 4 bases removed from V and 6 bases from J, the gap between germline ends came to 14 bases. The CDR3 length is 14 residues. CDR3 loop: CASSVEVTANEQFF. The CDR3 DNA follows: TGTGCCAGCAGCGTGGAGGTGACAGCCAATGAGCAGTTCTTC. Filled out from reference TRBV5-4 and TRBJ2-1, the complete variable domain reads ETGVTQSPTHLIKTRGQQVTLRCSSQSGHNTVSWYQQALGQGPQFIFQYYREEENGRGNFPPRFSGLQFPNYSSELNVNALELDDSALYLCASSVEVTANEQFFGPGTRLTVL.

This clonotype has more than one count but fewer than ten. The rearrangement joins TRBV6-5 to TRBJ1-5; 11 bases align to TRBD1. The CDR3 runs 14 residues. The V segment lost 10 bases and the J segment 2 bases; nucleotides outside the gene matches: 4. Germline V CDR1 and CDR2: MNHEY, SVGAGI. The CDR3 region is CATRTGGGNQPQHF. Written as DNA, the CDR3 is TGTGCCACCAGGACAGGGGGCGGCAATCAGCCCCAGCATTTT.

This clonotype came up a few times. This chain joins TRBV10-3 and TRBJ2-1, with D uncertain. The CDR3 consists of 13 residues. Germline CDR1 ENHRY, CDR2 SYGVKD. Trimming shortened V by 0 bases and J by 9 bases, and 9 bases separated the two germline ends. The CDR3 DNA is TGTGCCATCAGTGAGTCACAAAGTTTTGAGCAGTTCTTC. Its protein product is CAISESQSFEQFF.

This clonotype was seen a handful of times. CDR3 coding DNA: TGTGCCAGCAGCCCCAAGTTCGGAGAGACCCAGTACTTC. As protein: CASSPKFGETQYF. The gene calls are TRBV7-2 and TRBJ2-5; D is undetermined. The germline gives CDR1 SGHTA, CDR2 FQGNSA. The CDR3 runs to 13 residues. V shed 5 bases and J shed 4 bases, with 11 bases lying between them.

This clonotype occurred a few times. CDR3 amino acids: CASGRRLATSRFISYNEQFF. The CDR3 DNA reads as TGTGCCAGCGGGCGACGGCTTGCGACTTCGCGTTTTATCTCCTACAATGAGCAGTTCTTC. J is TRBJ2-1 and V is TRBV5-4, with unresolved D. This CDR3 region has 20 residues. The ends were cut back, 7 bases at V and 0 bases at J, with 29 bases in the middle. Germline V lookup: CDR1 SGHNT, CDR2 YYREEE (reference sequence). Supplemented by reference TRBV5-4 and TRBJ2-1, the full variable domain reads ETGVTQSPTHLIKTRGQQVTLRCSSQSGHNTVSWYQQALGQGPQFIFQYYREEENGRGNFPPRFSGLQFPNYSSELNVNALELDDSALYLCASGRRLATSRFISYNEQFFGPGTRLTVL.

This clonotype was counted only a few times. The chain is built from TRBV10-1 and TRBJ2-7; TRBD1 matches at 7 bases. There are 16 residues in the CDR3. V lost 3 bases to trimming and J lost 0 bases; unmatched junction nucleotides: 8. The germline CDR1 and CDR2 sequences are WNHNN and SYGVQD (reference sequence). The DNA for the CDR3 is TGCGCCAGCAGTGAAAGCACAGGGGCTAGCTCCTACGAGCAGTACTTC. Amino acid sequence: CASSESTGASSYEQYF.

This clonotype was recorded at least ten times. As DNA, the CDR3 is TGTGCCAGCAGTTCAGCCGGAAACACCATATATTTT. Translated, it gives CASSSAGNTIYF. This chain links TRBV12-3 or TRBV12-4 with TRBJ1-3; D not certain. The CDR3 has 12 residues. Trimming took 4 bases from V and 4 from J, leaving 5 bases between them.

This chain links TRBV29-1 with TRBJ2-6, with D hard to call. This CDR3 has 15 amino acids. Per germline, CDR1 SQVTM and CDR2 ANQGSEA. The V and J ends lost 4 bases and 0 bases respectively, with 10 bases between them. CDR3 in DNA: TGCAGCGTTGTTAAGGGTTCCTCTGGGGCCAACGTCCTGACTTTC. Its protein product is CSVVKGSSGANVLTF.

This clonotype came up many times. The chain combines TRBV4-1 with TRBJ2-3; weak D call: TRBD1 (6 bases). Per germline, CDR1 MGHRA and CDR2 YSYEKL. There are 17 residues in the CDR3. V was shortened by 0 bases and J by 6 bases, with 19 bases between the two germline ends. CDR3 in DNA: TGCGCCAGCAGCCAAGATCCCGGCCCAGGGGAGATCGATACGCAGTATTTT. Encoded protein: CASSQDPGPGEIDTQYF.

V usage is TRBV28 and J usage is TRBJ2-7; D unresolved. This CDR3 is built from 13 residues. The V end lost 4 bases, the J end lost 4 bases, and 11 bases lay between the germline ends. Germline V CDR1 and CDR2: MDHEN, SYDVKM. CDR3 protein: CASSSQEKYEQYF. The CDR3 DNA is TGTGCCAGCAGTTCCCAAGAAAAGTACGAGCAGTACTTC.

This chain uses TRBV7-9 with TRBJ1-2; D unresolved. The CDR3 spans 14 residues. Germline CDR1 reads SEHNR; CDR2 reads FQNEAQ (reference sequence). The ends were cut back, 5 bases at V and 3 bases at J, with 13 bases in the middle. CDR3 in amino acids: CASSLGWNDYGYTF. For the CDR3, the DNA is TGTGCCAGCAGCCTAGGCTGGAATGACTATGGCTACACCTTC.

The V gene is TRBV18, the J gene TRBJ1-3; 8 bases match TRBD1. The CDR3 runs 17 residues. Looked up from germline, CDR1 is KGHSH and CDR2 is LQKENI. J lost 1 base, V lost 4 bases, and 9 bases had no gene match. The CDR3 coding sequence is TGTGCCAGCTCACGAAACCCGACAGGGGAATCTGGAAACACCATATATTTT. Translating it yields CASSRNPTGESGNTIYF.

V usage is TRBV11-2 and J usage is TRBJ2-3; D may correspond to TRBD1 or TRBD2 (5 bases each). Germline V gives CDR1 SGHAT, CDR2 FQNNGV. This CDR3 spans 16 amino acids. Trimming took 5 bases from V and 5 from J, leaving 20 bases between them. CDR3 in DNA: TGTGCCAGCAGCCCGAGCCGAGGGGTGTGGGGAGATACGCAGTATTTT. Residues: CASSPSRGVWGDTQYF.

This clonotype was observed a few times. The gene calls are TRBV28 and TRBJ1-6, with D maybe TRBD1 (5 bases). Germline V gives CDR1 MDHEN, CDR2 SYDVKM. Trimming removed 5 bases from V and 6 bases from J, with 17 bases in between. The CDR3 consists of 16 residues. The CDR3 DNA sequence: TGTGCCAGCAGTAAAAGGGGAGCCGGATTTAATTCACCCCTCCACTTT. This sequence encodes CASSKRGAGFNSPLHF. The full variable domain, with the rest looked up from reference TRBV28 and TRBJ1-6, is DVKVTQSSRYLVKRTGEKVFLECVQDMDHENMFWYRQDPGLGLRLIYFSYDVKMKEKGDIPEGYSVSREKKERFSLILESASTNQTSMYLCASSKRGAGFNSPLHFGNGTRLTVT.

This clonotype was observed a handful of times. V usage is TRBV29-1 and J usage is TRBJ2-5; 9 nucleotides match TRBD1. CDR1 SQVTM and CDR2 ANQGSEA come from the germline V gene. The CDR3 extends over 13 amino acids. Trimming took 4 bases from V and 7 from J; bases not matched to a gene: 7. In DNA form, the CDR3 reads TGCAGCGTTGTGACAGGGGGTCAGGGGACCCAGTACTTC. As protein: CSVVTGGQGTQYF.

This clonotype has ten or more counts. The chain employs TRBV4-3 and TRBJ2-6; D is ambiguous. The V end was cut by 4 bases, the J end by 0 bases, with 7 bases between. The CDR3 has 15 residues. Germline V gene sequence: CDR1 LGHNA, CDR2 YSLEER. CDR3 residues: CASSPSGSGANVLTF. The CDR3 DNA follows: TGCGCCAGCAGCCCTTCAGGCTCTGGGGCCAACGTCCTGACTTTC.

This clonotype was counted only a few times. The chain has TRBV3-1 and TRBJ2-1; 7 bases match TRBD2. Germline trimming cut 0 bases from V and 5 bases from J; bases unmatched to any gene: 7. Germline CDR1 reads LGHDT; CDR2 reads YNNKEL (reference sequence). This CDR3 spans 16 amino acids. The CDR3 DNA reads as TGTGCCAGCAGCCAAGAGTTCGCTAGCGGAAACAATGAGCAGTTCTTC. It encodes CASSQEFASGNNEQFF.

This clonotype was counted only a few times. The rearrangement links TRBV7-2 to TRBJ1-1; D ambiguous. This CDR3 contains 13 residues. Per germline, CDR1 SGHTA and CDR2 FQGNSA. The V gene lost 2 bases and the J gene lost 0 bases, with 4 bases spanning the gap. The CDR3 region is CASSLSVNTEAFF. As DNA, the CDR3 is TGTGCCAGCAGCTTATCGGTGAACACTGAAGCTTTCTTT.

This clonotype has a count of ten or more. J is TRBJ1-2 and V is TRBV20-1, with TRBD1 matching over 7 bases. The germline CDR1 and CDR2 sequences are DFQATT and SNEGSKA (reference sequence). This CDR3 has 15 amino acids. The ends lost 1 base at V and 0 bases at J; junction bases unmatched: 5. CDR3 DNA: TGCAGTGCTAGAGGAGCACAGGGGACTAACTATGGCTACACCTTC. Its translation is CSARGAQGTNYGYTF.

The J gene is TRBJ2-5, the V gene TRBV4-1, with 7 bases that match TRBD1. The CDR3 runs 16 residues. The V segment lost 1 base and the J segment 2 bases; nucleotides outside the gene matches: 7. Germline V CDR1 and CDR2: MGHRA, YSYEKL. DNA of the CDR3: TGCGCCAGCAGCCAAGTTGTGGGACAGTTACAAGAGACCCAGTACTTC. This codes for CASSQVVGQLQETQYF.

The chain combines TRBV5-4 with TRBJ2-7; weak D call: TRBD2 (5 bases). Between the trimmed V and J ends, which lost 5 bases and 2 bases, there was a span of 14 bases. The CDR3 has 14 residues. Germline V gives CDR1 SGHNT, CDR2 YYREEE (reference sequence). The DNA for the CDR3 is TGTGCCAGCAGGATCAGTGAGGGCCCCTACGAGCAGTACTTC. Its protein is CASRISEGPYEQYF.

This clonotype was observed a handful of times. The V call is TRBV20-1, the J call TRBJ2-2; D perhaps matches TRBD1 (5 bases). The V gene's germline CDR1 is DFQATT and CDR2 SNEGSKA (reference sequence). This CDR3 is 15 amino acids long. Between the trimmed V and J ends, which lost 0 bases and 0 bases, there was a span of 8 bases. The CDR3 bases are TGCAGTGCTAGAGATGGGGCGTCGAACACCGGGGAGCTGTTTTTT. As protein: CSARDGASNTGELFF.

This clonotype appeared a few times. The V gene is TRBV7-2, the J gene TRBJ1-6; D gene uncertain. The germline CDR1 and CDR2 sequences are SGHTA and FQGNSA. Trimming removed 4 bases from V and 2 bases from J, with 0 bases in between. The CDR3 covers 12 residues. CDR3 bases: TGTGCCAGCAGCTCCTATAATTCACCCCTCCACTTT. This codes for CASSSYNSPLHF.

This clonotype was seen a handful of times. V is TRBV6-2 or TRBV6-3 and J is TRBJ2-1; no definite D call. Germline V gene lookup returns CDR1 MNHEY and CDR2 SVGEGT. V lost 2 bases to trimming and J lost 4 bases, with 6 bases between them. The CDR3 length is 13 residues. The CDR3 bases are TGTGCCAGCAGTTACCTGAGTTACAATGAGCAGTTCTTC. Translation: CASSYLSYNEQFF.